The source of this T cell receptor beta chain is a study of cytomegalovirus exposure and HLA in healthy donors (dated by TCRdb to 2015 to 2018). With regard to the full study: In an earlier analysis of roughly 500 of the donors, around 300 Gb of sequence data and 90 million to 120 million unique TCR beta sequences from about 179 million T cells were reported. Roughly 300 gigabases of sequencing data and 70 million to 100 million unique TCR sequences were included in an early release covering roughly 600 HLA-typed donors. The genetic ancestry cluster associated with self-reported Caucasian donors included around four fifths of the roughly 390 genotyped donors. The aim of the study was to test whether cataloging public T cell receptors could identify signatures of past pathogen exposure. The T cell repertoires of 550 to 850 subjects were profiled by immunosequencing and related to cytomegalovirus serostatus. Along with the roughly 610-subject first cohort, a separate validation cohort of some 130 different subjects was used. To predict cytomegalovirus infection status, the study combined high-throughput TCR immunosequencing, statistical association of individual TCRs with disease status, and machine learning. A later analysis re-analyzed previously published TCR beta repertoires from about 730 donors and added high-resolution HLA genotyping to study TCR occurrence patterns. The later analysis used no new phenotypic data to find candidate immune exposures, relying instead on TCR beta sequences and their occurrence across donors. An earlier analysis of 587 of the donors used high-throughput TCR beta sequencing to judge whether each TCR beta V gene segment behaved as functional or pseudogenic. Donor age, sex, ethnicity and CMV serostatus were compiled alongside the repertoire data. A later genetic analysis used genome-wide SNP genotypes for about 60% of the roughly 700 donors, treating that subset as a discovery cohort. All discovery cohort repertoires had been generated on a single sequencing platform. HLA typing included class I and class II loci at four-digit resolution. Typing coverage differed by locus: A, B, C, DRB1 and DQB1 were typed in about 620-640 donors, DQA1 in 522, DPA1 in around 580, and DPB1 in 400 to 480. Roughly five DR-DQ haplotypes were handled as single units for association and clustering, since linkage in the cohort was strong. On average, over 200,000 unique TCR beta nucleotide sequences were sequenced per donor among some 420 genotyped donors of the cohort, with roughly 18% of those sequences being non-productive.

The CDR3 has 16 amino acids, counting the end cysteine and phenylalanine. CDR3 DNA only is kept here, 48 bases in frame from base 1. For CDR1 and CDR2, the germline V gene lists SGDLS and YYNGEE. V is trimmed back by 4 bases and J by 4 bases, and the junction contains 10 bases that no gene match accounts for. The research as a whole found: Broadly in line with IMGT annotations, most TCR beta V segments showed up in productive rearrangements about 87% or about 30% of the time in an earlier analysis of several hundred of the donors. Because some donors lacked HLA typing at each locus, the association tests relied only on the typed subset. The presence/absence analyses assumed that sequencing depth was roughly uniform across donors, and that assumption may not be true. Several of the top co-occurrence clusters appeared to be linked to parvovirus B19, influenza, CMV and Epstein-Barr virus, according to a later analysis. Assigning TCR associations to individual alleles was difficult when HLA alleles, especially DR and DQ, strongly co-occurred. In a later analysis, most CMV-associated TCR beta chains were found to appear HLA-restricted, with HLA associations seemingly driven largely by CMV exposure. The 87-base-pair reads could not distinguish some IMGT-functional V segments, including TRBV6-2 and TRBV6-3, so those segments were excluded. In a later genetic analysis, fewer N-insertions in productive TCRs were reported among donors in an Asian-associated ancestry cluster than the 666-donor mean. In a later analysis, over 15,000 TCR beta sequences were associated with specific HLA alleles at a false discovery rate of 0.05. It was suggested by the authors that the approach could potentially be generalized to other disease states and immunological phenotypes. In both the original and validation cohorts, the classifier was reported to diagnose cytomegalovirus status with high specificity and sensitivity. According to a later analysis, TCR association rates differed among HLA loci, with DRB1 alleles showing the most associated TCRs and HLA-C alleles showing the fewest. In vitro tests confirmed that three of the cytomegalovirus-associated TCR beta chains recognize cytomegalovirus antigens. Compared with equally common non-associated chains, HLA-associated TCR beta chains in a later analysis were more clonally expanded and had lower generation probabilities. This cohort had only TCR beta chains sequenced, and the lack of alpha or paired-chain data limited which features could be detected. The study listed approximately 160 TCR beta chains as associated with cytomegalovirus. The only immune exposure information available for the cohort was CMV serostatus. Correlated functional status among segregating V segments might be attributable to linkage disequilibrium, but an unknown experimental factor could not be ruled out. The sequencing pipeline was judged likely to have produced a cluster of highly shared sequence variants as a technical artifact. Most TCR sequences were observed very rarely across donors, whereas some public TCRs were present in many individuals. A further reported finding was that TCR beta sequences accurately predicted the HLA-A and HLA-B alleles for most subjects in the first cohort. V-gene and J-gene trimming of TCR beta chains was associated with a missense DCLRE1C variant in a later genetic analysis, and the association was replicated in an independent cohort. The earlier analysis of nearly 600 of the donors excluded 15 to 20 rarely observed V segments, including chromosome 9 orphons, because counts were too low.

The receptor library was made with the immunoSEQ multiplex PCR assay. The multiplex PCR relied on a mix of 60 forward primers for TCR Vbeta segments and 13 reverse primers for TCR Jbeta segments. The CDR3 region of rearranged TCR beta genes was amplified from genomic DNA by a multiplex PCR assay. The Illumina HiSeq System was used to sequence the amplified TCR beta libraries as 87-base-pair reads. The source study handled its data this way. In a later analysis, tens of millions of unique TCR beta chains were counted across the roughly 610 repertoires, and about 10 million of these chains were shared by at least two donors. To remove PCR and sequencing errors, raw reads were error-corrected and collapsed into unique sequences using a nearest-neighbor algorithm that merged closely related sequences. To assign V, D and J gene segments, CDR3 sequences were aligned to IMGT reference sequences. For a sequence to be retained, at least a six-nucleotide match to both a V gene segment and a J gene segment was required. Rearrangements were called productive when the CDR3 lacked stop codons and stayed in frame with V and J; all others were non-productive. CDR3 was defined by IMGT convention, running from the second conserved V-encoded cysteine to the conserved J-encoded phenylalanine. The earlier analysis of about 570 of the donors excluded any sequence lacking an unambiguous match to a single V gene segment. An earlier analysis of 500 to 700 of the donors classified V segments as functional when productive rearrangements were above 56.7% and as segregating when the standard deviation between donors was above 5%. A statistical classification framework was developed to diagnose cytomegalovirus status using the catalog of TCR beta chain sequences. In a later analysis, TCR nucleotide sequences were compared against IMGT/GENE-DB human TR gene sequences so that V and J genes could be assigned. A later analysis assigned CDR3 sequences and most-parsimonious VDJ recombination scenarios with the TCRdist pipeline. In a later analysis, each TCR beta chain was defined by its CDR3 amino acid sequence together with its V-gene family, and reads without a unique V-gene family were excluded. As a way to deal with suspected cross-contamination and a sequencing artifact, a later analysis dropped hundreds of nucleotide sequences that were highly shared and had low generation probability. In a later analysis, a clonal expansion index was calculated for each public chain from normalized within-repertoire ranks of inferred template counts. A later analysis computed generation probabilities with a VDJ recombination model fitted to out-of-frame rearrangements, and checked the results against IGoR. Hypergeometric tests were used in a later analysis to score TCR-TCR, TCR-HLA and TCR-CMV co-occurrence, with a repertoire-size bias correction applied to the TCR pairs. In a later analysis, false discovery rates were estimated by permuting HLA or CMV assignments 20 times. In a later analysis, co-occurring TCRs were grouped using DBSCAN, and TCRdist sequence similarity was added for clustering within HLA-allele-positive subsets. Repertoires with fewer than 30,000 or more than 120,000 public chains, plus five repertoires with anomalous nucleotide sharing, were excluded from co-occurrence clustering. This immuneACCESS table, as held by TCRdb, lists in-frame sequences with V and J called but not all clones. Of the missing ones, under half trace to an unresolved V gene in checked studies; the others have no known cause. Clone size and the V and J calls come from that table; the DNA yielded D and trimming. This sample lists around 190,000 clones; about 81% were detected once. The ten largest clones take up about 1.7% of the sample.

This clone was seen only once. Its antigen is unknown. No qualities accompany the bases; no much larger clone lies one base away. In total, approximately 610 healthy bone marrow donors made up the cohort. All cohort members were sampled while nominally healthy, although unrecorded immune exposures were likely present. The donor was CMV seronegative and belonged to the group of 350 or so seronegative cohort members. Every donor gave a peripheral blood sample, and the peripheral blood mononuclear cells from that sample were used for TCR beta sequencing. The Qiagen DNeasy Blood Extraction Kit was used to extract genomic DNA from the blood cell samples.

Here the chain combines TRBV9 and TRBJ2-1; TRBD2 fits 8 bases in the junction. The clonotype originates from a man aged 18 to 29 in good health and CMV-seronegative. The specimen was PBMCs. The nucleotide sequence reads as follows: TGTGCCAGCAGCTTCATGCGGGGGGCGGGATACAATGAGCAGTTCTTC. This translates into CASSFMRGAGYNEQFF.